A selection of T cell receptor beta chains follows, all from one sample in a study of regulatory T cells in long-lasting Graves disease. TCRdb ran MiXCR on the multiplex PCR reads and lists one entry per CDR3 protein. The sample lists a few hundred thousand distinct CDR3 sequences, about 11% occurring once. The data were also submitted as part of a second study, on T cells in Graves' hyperthyroidism and ophthalmopathy.

Source: peripheral blood mononuclear cells (PBMCs), taken at new diagnosis, from a patient treated with antithyroid drugs. The origin of the receptors is a woman aged 18-35 years with Graves disease. Each CDR3 is given with its conserved first and last residue. D genes are given only for firm matches. Clone size is given for some rows only: seen once, a few or many times, or a class if the clone is expanded.

clone_size | v_call | d_call | cdr3_aa
- | TRBV20-1 | TRBD1 | CSASTGVLNSNVLTF
many | TRBV28 | - | CASEGGGGVGGSEYEQYF
- | TRBV7-9 | TRBD1 | CASRPDRVYNEQFF
many | TRBV3-1 | - | CASTPTGTYNEQFF
many | TRBV7-2 | TRBD1 | CASSLRQGAPGYTF
many | TRBV20-1 | TRBD1 | CSAQILGQLTTNEKLFF
many | TRBV7-9 | - | CASSPGLRQETQYF
many | TRBV12-3/TRBV12-4 | - | CASSFLSNQPQHF
many | TRBV6-2/TRBV6-3 | - | CASSYRALAKNIQYF
- | TRBV28 | TRBD2 | CASSLYGTSGSVLTGGLFF
many | TRBV6-1 | - | CASSEQLAVEETQYF
medium-sized | TRBV12-5 | TRBD1 | CASGFGTGDYEQFF
many | TRBV27 | - | CASSLSGEEGTEAFF
many | TRBV4-1 | - | CASSQGRTEAFF
many | TRBV12-3/TRBV12-4 | - | CASSLGRRGYYGYTF
- | TRBV6-1 | - | CASSRTLSSYNSPLHF
- | TRBV18 | TRBD1 | CASSPSVQGAGETQYF
- | TRBV19 | - | CASSVPVPDPNTGELFF
- | TRBV7-2 | TRBD2 | CASSWWGGAGANLKYNEQFF
- | TRBV27 | - | CASSLAGTPSRFF
many | TRBV5-4 | TRBD1 | CASGQVGYGYTF
many | TRBV19 | - | CASSIEPGAKNQPQHF
few | TRBV2 | TRBD1 | CASIRTGNYGYTF
few | TRBV7-3 | TRBD1 | CASSPPGQTIYGYTF
many | TRBV20-1 | TRBD1 | CSGTGQETQYF
many | TRBV5-8 | TRBD2 | CASSLGLADYNEQFF
- | TRBV30 | - | CAWGRGASQPQHF
many | TRBV20-1 | - | CSALLRDQPQHF
many | TRBV2 | - | CASSDSPGPYEQYF
many | TRBV5-1 | TRBD2 | CASSFISGRRADYSEQFF
- | TRBV28 | TRBD2 | CASSPGPRLAGDRGEQYF